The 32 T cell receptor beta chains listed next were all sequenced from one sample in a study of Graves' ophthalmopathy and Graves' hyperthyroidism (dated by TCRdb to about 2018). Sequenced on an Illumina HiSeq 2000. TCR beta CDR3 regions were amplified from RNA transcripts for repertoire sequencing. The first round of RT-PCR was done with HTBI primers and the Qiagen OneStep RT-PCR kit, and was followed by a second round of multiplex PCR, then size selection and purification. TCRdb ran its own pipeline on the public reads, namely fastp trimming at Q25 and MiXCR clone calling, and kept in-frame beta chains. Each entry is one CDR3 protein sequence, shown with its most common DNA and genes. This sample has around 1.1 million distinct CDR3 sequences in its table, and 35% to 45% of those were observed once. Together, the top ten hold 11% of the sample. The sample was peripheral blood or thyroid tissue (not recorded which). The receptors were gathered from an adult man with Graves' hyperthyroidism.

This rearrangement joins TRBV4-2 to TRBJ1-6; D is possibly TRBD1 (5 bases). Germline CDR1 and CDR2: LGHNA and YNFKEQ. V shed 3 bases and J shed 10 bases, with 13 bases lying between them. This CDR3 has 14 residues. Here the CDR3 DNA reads TGTGCCAGCAGCCACGGACCAAAGGGGTCACCCCTCCACTTT. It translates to CASSHGPKGSPLHF.

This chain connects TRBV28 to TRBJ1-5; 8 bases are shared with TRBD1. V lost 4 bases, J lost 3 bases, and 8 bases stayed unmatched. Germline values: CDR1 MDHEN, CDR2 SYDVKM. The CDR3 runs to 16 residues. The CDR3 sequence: CASSSPGQAYNQPQHF. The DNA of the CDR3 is TGTGCCAGCAGTTCCCCGGGACAGGCATACAATCAGCCCCAGCATTTT.

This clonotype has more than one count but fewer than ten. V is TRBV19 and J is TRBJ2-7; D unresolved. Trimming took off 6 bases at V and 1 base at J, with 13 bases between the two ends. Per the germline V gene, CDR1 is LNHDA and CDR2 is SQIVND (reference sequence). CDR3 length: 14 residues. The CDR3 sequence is CASRMTAGSYEQYF. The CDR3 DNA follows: TGTGCCAGTAGGATGACGGCCGGATCCTACGAGCAGTACTTC.

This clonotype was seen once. CDR3 DNA sequence: TGTGCCACCAGCACCGGGACAAAGGCGTTCGAGCATTTT. Amino acid sequence: CATSTGTKAFEHF. This chain connects TRBV15 to TRBJ1-5; D may be TRBD1 (6 bases). V was shortened by 4 bases and J by 14 bases, with 18 bases between the two germline ends. The CDR3 contains 13 residues. Looked up from germline, CDR1 is LNHNV and CDR2 is YYDKDF (reference sequence).

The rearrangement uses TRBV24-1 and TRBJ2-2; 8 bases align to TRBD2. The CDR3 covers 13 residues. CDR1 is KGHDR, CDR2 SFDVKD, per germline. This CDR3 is CATGTRNTGELFF. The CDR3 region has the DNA TGTGCTACCGGGACTAGGAACACCGGGGAGCTGTTTTTT.

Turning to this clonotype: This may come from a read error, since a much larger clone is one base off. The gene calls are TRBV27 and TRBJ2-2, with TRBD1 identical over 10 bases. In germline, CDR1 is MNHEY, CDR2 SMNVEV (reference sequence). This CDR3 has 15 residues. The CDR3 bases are TGTGCCACGCTATCCGGGACAGGGGACACCGGGGAGCCGTTTTTT. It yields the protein CATLSGTGDTGEPFF.

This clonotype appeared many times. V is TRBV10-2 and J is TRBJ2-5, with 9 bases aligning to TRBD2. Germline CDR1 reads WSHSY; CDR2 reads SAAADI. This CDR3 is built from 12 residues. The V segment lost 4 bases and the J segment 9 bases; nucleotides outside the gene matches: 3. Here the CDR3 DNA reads TGCGCCAGCAGTGGGGCGGGGGGGGCCCAGTACTTC. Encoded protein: CASSGAGGAQYF.

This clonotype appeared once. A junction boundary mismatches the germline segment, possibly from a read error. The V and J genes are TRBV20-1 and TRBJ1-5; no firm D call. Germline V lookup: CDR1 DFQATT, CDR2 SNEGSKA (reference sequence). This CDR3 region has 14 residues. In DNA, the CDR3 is TGCAGTGCTAGATACGAATTGGGCAATCATCCCCAGCATTTT. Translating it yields CSARYELGNHPQHF.

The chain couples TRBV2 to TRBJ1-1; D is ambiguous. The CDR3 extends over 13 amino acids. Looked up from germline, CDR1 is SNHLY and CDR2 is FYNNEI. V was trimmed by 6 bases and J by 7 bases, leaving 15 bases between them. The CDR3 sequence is CASSSLRRVEAFF. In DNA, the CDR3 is TGTGCCAGCAGCTCCCTTCGGAGGGTTGAAGCTTTCTTT.

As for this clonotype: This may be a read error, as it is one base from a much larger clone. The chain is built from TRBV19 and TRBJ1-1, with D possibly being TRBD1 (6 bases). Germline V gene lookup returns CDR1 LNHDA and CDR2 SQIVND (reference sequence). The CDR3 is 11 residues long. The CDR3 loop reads CTSTDSTEAFF. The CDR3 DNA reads TGTACCAGTACGGACAGCACTGAAGCTTTCTTT.

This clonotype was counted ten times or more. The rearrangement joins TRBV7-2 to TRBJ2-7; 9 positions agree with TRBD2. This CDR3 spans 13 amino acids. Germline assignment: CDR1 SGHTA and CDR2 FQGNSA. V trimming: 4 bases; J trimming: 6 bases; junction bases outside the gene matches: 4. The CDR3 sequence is CASSSERGAEQYF. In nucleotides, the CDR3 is TGTGCCAGCAGCTCTGAGCGGGGGGCCGAGCAGTACTTC.

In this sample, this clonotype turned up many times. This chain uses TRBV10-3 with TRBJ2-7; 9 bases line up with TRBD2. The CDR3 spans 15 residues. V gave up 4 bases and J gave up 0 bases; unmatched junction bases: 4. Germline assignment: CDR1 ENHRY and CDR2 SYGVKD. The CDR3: CAISAVAGVSYEQYF. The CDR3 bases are TGTGCCATCAGTGCGGTAGCGGGGGTCTCCTACGAGCAGTACTTC.

The CDR3 is CSARPRTGNYEQYF. The CDR3 DNA reads TGCAGTGCTAGACCCCGGACAGGGAATTACGAGCAGTACTTC. The J gene is TRBJ2-7, the V gene TRBV20-1, with 8 bases lining up with TRBD1. The CDR3 is made up of 14 amino acids. J gave up 4 bases and V 2 bases, and 7 bases lay outside the gene matches. The germline V gene encodes CDR1 DFQATT and CDR2 SNEGSKA (reference sequence).

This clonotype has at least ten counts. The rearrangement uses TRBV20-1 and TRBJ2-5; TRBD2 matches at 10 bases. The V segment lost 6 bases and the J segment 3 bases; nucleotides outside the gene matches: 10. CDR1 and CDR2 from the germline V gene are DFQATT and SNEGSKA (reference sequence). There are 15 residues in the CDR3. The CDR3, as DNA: TGCAGTGCAACGCCAATAGCGGGAGGTGAAGAGACCCAGTACTTC. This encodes CSATPIAGGEETQYF.

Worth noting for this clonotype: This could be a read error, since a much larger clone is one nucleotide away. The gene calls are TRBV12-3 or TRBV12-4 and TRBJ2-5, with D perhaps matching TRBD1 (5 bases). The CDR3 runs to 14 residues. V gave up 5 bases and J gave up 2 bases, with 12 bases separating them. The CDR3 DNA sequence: TGTGCCAGCAGTAATTGGACAAGGCAAGAGACCCAGTACTTC. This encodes CASSNWTRQETQYF.

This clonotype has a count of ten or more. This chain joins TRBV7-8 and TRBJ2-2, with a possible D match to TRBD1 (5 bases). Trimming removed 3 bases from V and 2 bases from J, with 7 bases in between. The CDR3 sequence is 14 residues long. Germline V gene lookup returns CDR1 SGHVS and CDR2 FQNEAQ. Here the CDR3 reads CASSFRTNTGELFF. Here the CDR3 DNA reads TGTGCCAGCAGCTTTAGGACAAACACCGGGGAGCTGTTTTTT.

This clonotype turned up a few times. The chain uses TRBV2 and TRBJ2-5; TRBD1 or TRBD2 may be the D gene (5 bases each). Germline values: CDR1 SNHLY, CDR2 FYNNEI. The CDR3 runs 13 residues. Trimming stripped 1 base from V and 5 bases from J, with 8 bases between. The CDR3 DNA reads TGTGCCAGCAGTGAAGTATGGGGGGAGACCCAGTACTTC. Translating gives CASSEVWGETQYF.

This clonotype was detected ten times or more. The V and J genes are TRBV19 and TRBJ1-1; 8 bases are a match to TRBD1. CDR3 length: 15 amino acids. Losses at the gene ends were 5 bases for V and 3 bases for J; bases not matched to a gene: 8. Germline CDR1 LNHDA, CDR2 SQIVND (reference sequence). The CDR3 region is CASSPGQATHTEAFF. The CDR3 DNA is TGTGCCAGTAGTCCGGGACAGGCGACTCACACTGAAGCTTTCTTT.

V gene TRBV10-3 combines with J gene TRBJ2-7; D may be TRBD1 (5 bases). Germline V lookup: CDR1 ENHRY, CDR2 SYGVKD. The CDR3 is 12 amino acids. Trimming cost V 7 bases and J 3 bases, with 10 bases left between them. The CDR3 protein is CAITRQIYEQYF. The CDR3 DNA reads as TGTGCCATCACCAGACAGATCTACGAGCAGTACTTC.

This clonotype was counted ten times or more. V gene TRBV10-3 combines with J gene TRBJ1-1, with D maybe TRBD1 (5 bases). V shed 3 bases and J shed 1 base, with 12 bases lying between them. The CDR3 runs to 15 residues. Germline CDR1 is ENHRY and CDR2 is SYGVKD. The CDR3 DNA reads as TGTGCCATCAGTGAAGGCGGCAGGGAGAACACTGAAGCTTTCTTT. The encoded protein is CAISEGGRENTEAFF.

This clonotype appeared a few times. The CDR3 DNA reads as TGTGCCTGGAGTGGGAGTGTTAACGAGCAGTACTTC. Amino acid sequence: CAWSGSVNEQYF. The rearrangement links TRBV30 to TRBJ2-7; no firm D call. This CDR3 contains 12 residues. V gave up 1 base and J gave up 5 bases, with 9 bases separating them. The germline CDR1 and CDR2 sequences are GTSNPN and SVGIG (reference sequence).

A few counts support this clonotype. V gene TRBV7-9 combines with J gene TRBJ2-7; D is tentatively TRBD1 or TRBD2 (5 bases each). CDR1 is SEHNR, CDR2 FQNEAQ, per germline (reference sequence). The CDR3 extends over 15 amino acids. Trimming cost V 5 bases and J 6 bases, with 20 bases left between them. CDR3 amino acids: CASSPGQGAAGEQYF. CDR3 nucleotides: TGTGCCAGCAGCCCAGGCCAGGGAGCAGCCGGCGAGCAGTACTTC.

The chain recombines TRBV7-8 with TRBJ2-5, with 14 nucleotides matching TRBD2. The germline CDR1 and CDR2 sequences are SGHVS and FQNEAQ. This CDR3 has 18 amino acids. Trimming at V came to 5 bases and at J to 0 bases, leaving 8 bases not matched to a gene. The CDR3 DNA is TGTGCCAGCAGCAGAGCCGGGACTAGCGGGAGATACCAAGAGACCCAGTACTTC. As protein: CASSRAGTSGRYQETQYF.

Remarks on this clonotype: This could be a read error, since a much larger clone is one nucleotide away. The CDR3 nucleotides read TGTGCCAGCAGCTTAGAAAGCAGACTCTACGGGCAGTACTTC. Translated, it gives CASSLESRLYGQYF. The genes are TRBV7-2 and TRBJ2-7; unclear D gene. Germline V gives CDR1 SGHTA, CDR2 FQGNSA. The CDR3 spans 14 residues.

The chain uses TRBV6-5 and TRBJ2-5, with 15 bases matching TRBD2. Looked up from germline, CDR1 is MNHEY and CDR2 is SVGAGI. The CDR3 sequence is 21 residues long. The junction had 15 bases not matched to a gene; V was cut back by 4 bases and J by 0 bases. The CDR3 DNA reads TGTGCCAGCAGTTCGGATGGGACTAGCGGGGGGTTCTTCGGATACCAAGAGACCCAGTACTTC. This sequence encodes CASSSDGTSGGFFGYQETQYF.

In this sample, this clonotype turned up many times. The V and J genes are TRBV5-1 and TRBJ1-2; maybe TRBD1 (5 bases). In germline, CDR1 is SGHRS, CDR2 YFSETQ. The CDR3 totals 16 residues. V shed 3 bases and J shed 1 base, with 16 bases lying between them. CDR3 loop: CASSSDLDSNNYGYTF. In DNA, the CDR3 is TGCGCCAGCAGCTCGGATCTTGACAGCAATAACTATGGCTACACCTTC.

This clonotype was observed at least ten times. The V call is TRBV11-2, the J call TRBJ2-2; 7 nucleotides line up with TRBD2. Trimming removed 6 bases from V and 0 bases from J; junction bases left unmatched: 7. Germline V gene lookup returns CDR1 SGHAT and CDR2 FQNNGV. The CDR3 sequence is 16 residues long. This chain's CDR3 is CASRSSGTANTGELFF. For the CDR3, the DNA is TGTGCCAGCAGATCAAGCGGGACGGCGAACACCGGGGAGCTGTTTTTT.

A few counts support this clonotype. Here the CDR3 DNA reads TGCGCCAGCAGCTTGGATTATGGGTCCGGCTACACCTTC. Its translation is CASSLDYGSGYTF. The chain links TRBV5-1 to TRBJ1-2; D is ambiguous. The ends were cut back, 0 bases at V and 8 bases at J, with 11 bases in the middle. The germline gives CDR1 SGHRS, CDR2 YFSETQ. The CDR3 sequence is 13 residues long.

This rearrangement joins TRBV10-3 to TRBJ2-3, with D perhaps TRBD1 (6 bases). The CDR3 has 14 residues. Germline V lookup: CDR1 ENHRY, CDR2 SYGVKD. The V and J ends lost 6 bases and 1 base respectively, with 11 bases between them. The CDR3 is CAISGAGGTDTQYF. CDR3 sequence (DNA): TGTGCCATCAGCGGGGCAGGGGGCACAGATACGCAGTATTTT.

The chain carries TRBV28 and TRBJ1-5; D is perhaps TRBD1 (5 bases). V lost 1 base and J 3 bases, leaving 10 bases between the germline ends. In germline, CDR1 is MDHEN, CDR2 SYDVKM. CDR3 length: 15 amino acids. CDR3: CASSLSGKANQPQHF. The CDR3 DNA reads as TGTGCCAGCAGTTTATCAGGGAAGGCCAATCAGCCCCAGCATTTT.

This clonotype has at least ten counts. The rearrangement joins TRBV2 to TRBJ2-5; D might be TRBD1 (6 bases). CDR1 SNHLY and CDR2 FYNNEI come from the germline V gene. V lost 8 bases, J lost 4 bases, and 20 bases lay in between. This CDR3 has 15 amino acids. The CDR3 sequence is CASRKGRGSLETQYF. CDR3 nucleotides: TGTGCCAGCCGGAAGGGTAGGGGGAGTTTAGAGACCCAGTACTTC. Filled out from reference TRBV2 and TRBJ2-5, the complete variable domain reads EPEVTQTPSHQVTQMGQEVILRCVPISNHLYFYWYRQILGQKVEFLVSFYNNEISEKSEIFDDQFSVERPDGSNFTLKIRSTKLEDSAMYFCASRKGRGSLETQYFGPGTRLLVL.

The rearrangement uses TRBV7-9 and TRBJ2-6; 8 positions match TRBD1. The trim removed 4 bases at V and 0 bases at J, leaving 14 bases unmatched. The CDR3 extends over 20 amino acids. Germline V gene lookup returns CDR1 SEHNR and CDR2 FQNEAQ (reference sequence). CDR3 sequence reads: CASSSWTGRHFLSGANVLTF. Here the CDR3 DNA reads TGTGCCAGCAGCTCTTGGACAGGGAGACACTTTCTCTCTGGGGCCAACGTCCTGACTTTC.